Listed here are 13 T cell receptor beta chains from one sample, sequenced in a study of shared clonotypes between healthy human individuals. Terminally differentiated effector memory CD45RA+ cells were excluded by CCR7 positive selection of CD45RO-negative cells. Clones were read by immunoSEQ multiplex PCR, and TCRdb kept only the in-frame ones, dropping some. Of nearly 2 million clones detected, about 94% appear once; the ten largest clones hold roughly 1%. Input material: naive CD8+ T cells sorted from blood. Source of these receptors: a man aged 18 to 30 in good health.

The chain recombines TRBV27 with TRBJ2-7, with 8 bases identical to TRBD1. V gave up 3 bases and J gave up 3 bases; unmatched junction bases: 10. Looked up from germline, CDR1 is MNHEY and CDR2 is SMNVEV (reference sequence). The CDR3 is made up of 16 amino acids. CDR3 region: CASSLYPDRGIYEQYF. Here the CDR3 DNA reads TGTGCCAGCAGTTTGTACCCAGACAGGGGTATCTACGAGCAGTACTTC.

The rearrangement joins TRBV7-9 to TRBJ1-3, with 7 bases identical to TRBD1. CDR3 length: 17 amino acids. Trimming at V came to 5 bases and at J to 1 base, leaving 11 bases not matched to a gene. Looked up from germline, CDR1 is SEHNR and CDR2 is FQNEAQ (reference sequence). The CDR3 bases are TGTGCCAGCAGCGCCCGGGACAGACTTCCTTCTGGAAACACCATATATTTT. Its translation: CASSARDRLPSGNTIYF.

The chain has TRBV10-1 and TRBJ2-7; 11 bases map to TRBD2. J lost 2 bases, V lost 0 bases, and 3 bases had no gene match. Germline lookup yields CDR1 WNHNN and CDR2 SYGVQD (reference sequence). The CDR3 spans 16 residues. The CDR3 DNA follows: TGCGCCAGCAGTGAGTCGGGACTAGCGGACCCCTACGAGCAGTACTTC. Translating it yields CASSESGLADPYEQYF.

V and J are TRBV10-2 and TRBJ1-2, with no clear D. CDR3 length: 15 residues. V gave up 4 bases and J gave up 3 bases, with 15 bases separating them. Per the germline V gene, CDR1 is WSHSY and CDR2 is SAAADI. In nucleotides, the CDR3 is TGCGCCAGCAGTGGGACTCGTGAGGTTGACTATGGCTACACCTTC. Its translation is CASSGTREVDYGYTF.

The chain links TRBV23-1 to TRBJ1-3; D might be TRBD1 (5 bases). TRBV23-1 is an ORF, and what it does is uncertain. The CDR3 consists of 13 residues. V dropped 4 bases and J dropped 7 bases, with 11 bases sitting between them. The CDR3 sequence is CASSRMTANTIYF. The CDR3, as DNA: TGCGCCAGCAGTCGCATGACAGCGAACACCATATATTTT.

CDR3 nucleotides: TGTGCCTGGAGTGGGGGCGTAGGAGCTTTCTTT. This sequence encodes CAWSGGVGAFF. This chain links TRBV30 with TRBJ1-1, with D perhaps matching TRBD1 (5 bases). Per the germline V gene, CDR1 is GTSNPN and CDR2 is SVGIG (reference sequence). Trimming pared 1 base from V and 10 bases from J, leaving 10 bases between. The CDR3 has 11 residues.

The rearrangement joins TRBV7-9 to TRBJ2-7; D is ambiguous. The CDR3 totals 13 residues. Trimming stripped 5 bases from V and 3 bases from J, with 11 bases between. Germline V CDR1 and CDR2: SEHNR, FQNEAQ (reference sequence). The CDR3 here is CASSPYALYEQYF. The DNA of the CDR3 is TGTGCCAGCAGCCCCTATGCGCTCTACGAGCAGTACTTC.

The CDR3 bases are TGTGCCAGCAGCTCCGGACTAGCGGGAACCAAAGGGACCCAGTACTTC. It translates to CASSSGLAGTKGTQYF. This rearrangement joins TRBV5-6 to TRBJ2-5; 12 bases fit TRBD2. Trimming removed 3 bases from V and 7 bases from J; junction bases left unmatched: 10. Germline CDR1 is SGHDT and CDR2 is YYEEEE. The CDR3 loop spans 16 amino acids.

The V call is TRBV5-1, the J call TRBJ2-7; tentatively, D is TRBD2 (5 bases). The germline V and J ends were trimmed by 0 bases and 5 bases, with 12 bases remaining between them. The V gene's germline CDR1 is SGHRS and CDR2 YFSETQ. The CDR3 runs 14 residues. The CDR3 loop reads CASSLAGVGDEQYF. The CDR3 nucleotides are TGCGCCAGCAGCTTGGCCGGGGTTGGCGACGAGCAGTACTTC.

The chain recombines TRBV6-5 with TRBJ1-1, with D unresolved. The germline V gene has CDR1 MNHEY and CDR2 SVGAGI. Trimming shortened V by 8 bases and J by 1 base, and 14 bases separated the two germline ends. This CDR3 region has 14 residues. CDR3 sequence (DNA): TGTGCCAGCGTAAATCTCAGGCGGAACACTGAAGCTTTCTTT. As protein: CASVNLRRNTEAFF.

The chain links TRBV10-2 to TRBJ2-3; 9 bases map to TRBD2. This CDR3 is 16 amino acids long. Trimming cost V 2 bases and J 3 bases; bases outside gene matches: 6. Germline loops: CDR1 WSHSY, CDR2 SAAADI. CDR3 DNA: TGCGCCAGCAGTGAGCAGGGGACTAGCCTTACAGATACGCAGTATTTT. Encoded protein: CASSEQGTSLTDTQYF.

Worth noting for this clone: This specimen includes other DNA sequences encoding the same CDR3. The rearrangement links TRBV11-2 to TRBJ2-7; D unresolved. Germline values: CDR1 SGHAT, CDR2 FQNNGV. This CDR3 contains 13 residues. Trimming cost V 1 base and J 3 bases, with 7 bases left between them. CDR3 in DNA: TGTGCCAGCAGCTTAGGACTTAACTACGAGCAGTACTTC. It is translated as CASSLGLNYEQYF.

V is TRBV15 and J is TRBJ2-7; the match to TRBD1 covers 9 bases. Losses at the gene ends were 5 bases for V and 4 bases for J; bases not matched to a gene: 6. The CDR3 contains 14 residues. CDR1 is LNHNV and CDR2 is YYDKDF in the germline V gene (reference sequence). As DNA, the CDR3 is TGTGCCACCAGCTTCGGACAGGGGTCGTACGAGCAGTACTTC. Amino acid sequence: CATSFGQGSYEQYF.